The rows below give T cell receptor beta chains drawn from one sample of a study of cytomegalovirus exposure and HLA in healthy donors. Some clones are missing from TCRdb's copy, which holds only in-frame ones; the method was immunoSEQ multiplex PCR. The repertoire holds roughly 190,000 clones, with 70% to 80% as singletons. Specimen: PBMCs. Source of these receptors: a woman aged 45-65 years in good health and CMV-seronegative. CDR3s include the opening cysteine and the closing phenylalanine or tryptophan. The order of the fields is CDR3 length, J gene, clone size, V gene, CDR3 protein. Expanded clones get a size class; other rows say once, few or many, or leave the size out.

cdr3_length: 15
j_call: TRBJ2-3
clone_size: -
v_call: TRBV7-2
cdr3_aa: CASSPNLLGGDTQYF

cdr3_length: 15
j_call: TRBJ2-2
clone_size: -
v_call: TRBV11-1
cdr3_aa: CASSFVGANTGELFF

cdr3_length: 11
j_call: TRBJ2-7
clone_size: -
v_call: TRBV29-1
cdr3_aa: CSTRQGYEQYF

cdr3_length: 15
j_call: TRBJ2-1
clone_size: -
v_call: TRBV5-6
cdr3_aa: CASRPGIGGLNEQFF

cdr3_length: 16
j_call: TRBJ2-6
clone_size: -
v_call: TRBV19
cdr3_aa: CASTILQGSGANVLTF

cdr3_length: 16
j_call: TRBJ2-7
clone_size: once
v_call: TRBV5-1
cdr3_aa: CASSSTPSANLYEQYF

cdr3_length: 15
j_call: TRBJ1-1
clone_size: -
v_call: TRBV7-9
cdr3_aa: CASSKGGGARTEAFF

cdr3_length: 16
j_call: TRBJ1-1
clone_size: -
v_call: TRBV30
cdr3_aa: CAWSEVLGTGRPGAFF

cdr3_length: 17
j_call: TRBJ1-6
clone_size: -
v_call: TRBV27
cdr3_aa: CASSSRVSPRMSSPLHF

cdr3_length: 13
j_call: TRBJ1-2
clone_size: once
v_call: TRBV11-2
cdr3_aa: CASSTGQNYGYTF

cdr3_length: 18
j_call: TRBJ2-1
clone_size: -
v_call: TRBV5-4
cdr3_aa: CASSLLRASGGEGDEQFF

cdr3_length: 13
j_call: TRBJ2-1
clone_size: -
v_call: TRBV5-1
cdr3_aa: CASKGDWYNEQFF

cdr3_length: 15
j_call: TRBJ2-7
clone_size: -
v_call: TRBV6-5
cdr3_aa: CASRRGGGGSYEQYF

cdr3_length: 15
j_call: TRBJ2-7
clone_size: -
v_call: TRBV5-6
cdr3_aa: CASSFSLDIAYEQYF

cdr3_length: 21
j_call: TRBJ1-3
clone_size: once
v_call: TRBV4-1
cdr3_aa: CASSQEAFGTGPFRGGNTIYF

cdr3_length: 15
j_call: TRBJ1-2
clone_size: -
v_call: TRBV27
cdr3_aa: CASSRGGSSLYGYTF

cdr3_length: 16
j_call: TRBJ1-1
clone_size: -
v_call: TRBV4-2
cdr3_aa: CASSQPQGQMNTEAFF

cdr3_length: 18
j_call: TRBJ2-2
clone_size: -
v_call: TRBV5-1
cdr3_aa: CASSLHSGGAANTGELFF

cdr3_length: 13
j_call: TRBJ2-3
clone_size: -
v_call: TRBV2
cdr3_aa: CASSPGGADTQYF

cdr3_length: 14
j_call: -
clone_size: -
v_call: TRBV28
cdr3_aa: CASSLLGVANEQYF

cdr3_length: 16
j_call: TRBJ2-6
clone_size: -
v_call: TRBV27
cdr3_aa: CASSQTGSSGANVLTF

cdr3_length: 12
j_call: TRBJ2-7
clone_size: few
v_call: TRBV5-1
cdr3_aa: CASSFDLSEQYF

cdr3_length: 16
j_call: TRBJ2-7
clone_size: -
v_call: TRBV4-3
cdr3_aa: CASSQEEGTDSYEQYF

cdr3_length: 15
j_call: TRBJ1-5
clone_size: -
v_call: TRBV2
cdr3_aa: CASRGQGGRNQPQHF

cdr3_length: 14
j_call: TRBJ1-2
clone_size: -
v_call: TRBV5-5
cdr3_aa: CASSLLQGVYGYTF

cdr3_length: 16
j_call: TRBJ2-2
clone_size: -
v_call: TRBV7-2
cdr3_aa: CASSLARVQVGGELFF

cdr3_length: 13
j_call: TRBJ1-1
clone_size: -
v_call: TRBV6-6
cdr3_aa: CASSLPGGTEAFF

cdr3_length: 15
j_call: TRBJ1-4
clone_size: -
v_call: TRBV19
cdr3_aa: CASSAGQGSSEKLFF

cdr3_length: 14
j_call: TRBJ2-5
clone_size: few
v_call: TRBV7-2
cdr3_aa: CASSSRDRSETQYF

cdr3_length: 14
j_call: TRBJ2-7
clone_size: -
v_call: TRBV9
cdr3_aa: CASSVRGSAYEQYF

cdr3_length: 16
j_call: TRBJ1-5
clone_size: -
v_call: TRBV15
cdr3_aa: CATSRGTAYSNQPQHF

cdr3_length: 16
j_call: TRBJ2-5
clone_size: -
v_call: TRBV28
cdr3_aa: CASSDPGLLGGETQYF

cdr3_length: 20
j_call: TRBJ2-6
clone_size: -
v_call: TRBV7-3
cdr3_aa: CASSLHPPSGGLGGANVLTF

cdr3_length: 13
j_call: TRBJ1-2
clone_size: -
v_call: TRBV5-1
cdr3_aa: CASSSAPRNGYTF

cdr3_length: 11
j_call: TRBJ2-5
clone_size: -
v_call: TRBV7-2
cdr3_aa: CASSVVETQYF

cdr3_length: 16
j_call: TRBJ1-1
clone_size: -
v_call: TRBV19
cdr3_aa: CASSTGLGQGNTEAFF

cdr3_length: 14
j_call: TRBJ1-1
clone_size: -
v_call: TRBV5-1
cdr3_aa: CASSRAGRITEAFF

cdr3_length: 13
j_call: TRBJ1-2
clone_size: few
v_call: TRBV28
cdr3_aa: CASTVGDRDGYTF

cdr3_length: 15
j_call: TRBJ1-2
clone_size: -
v_call: TRBV6-1
cdr3_aa: CASSLTGVLNYGYTF

cdr3_length: 16
j_call: TRBJ1-4
clone_size: -
v_call: TRBV12-5
cdr3_aa: CASGLALAGTNEKLFF

cdr3_length: 13
j_call: TRBJ1-6
clone_size: -
v_call: TRBV7-2
cdr3_aa: CASSLGLNSPLHF

cdr3_length: 15
j_call: TRBJ2-1
clone_size: few
v_call: TRBV7-9
cdr3_aa: CASSFTGSSYNEQFF

cdr3_length: 14
j_call: TRBJ2-3
clone_size: few
v_call: TRBV4-3
cdr3_aa: CASSQERPTDTQYF

cdr3_length: 14
j_call: TRBJ2-4
clone_size: -
v_call: TRBV29-1
cdr3_aa: CSVAPLAGGNIQYF

cdr3_length: 14
j_call: TRBJ1-1
clone_size: few
v_call: TRBV4-1
cdr3_aa: CASSQDRRNTEAFF

cdr3_length: 13
j_call: TRBJ1-3
clone_size: -
v_call: TRBV10-3
cdr3_aa: CAIRGTVGNTIYF

cdr3_length: 15
j_call: TRBJ2-7
clone_size: once
v_call: TRBV15
cdr3_aa: CATSRPGQGTYEQYF

cdr3_length: 17
j_call: TRBJ2-3
clone_size: -
v_call: TRBV10-3
cdr3_aa: CATATEAGASPGNTQYF

cdr3_length: 18
j_call: TRBJ2-2
clone_size: -
v_call: TRBV5-4
cdr3_aa: CASRIGGPINSNTGELFF

cdr3_length: 15
j_call: TRBJ2-7
clone_size: -
v_call: TRBV4-1
cdr3_aa: CASSQERVGTDEQYF

cdr3_length: 15
j_call: TRBJ2-2
clone_size: -
v_call: TRBV7-9
cdr3_aa: CASSLGERNTGELFF

cdr3_length: 16
j_call: TRBJ1-5
clone_size: -
v_call: TRBV9
cdr3_aa: CASSVEGYRGDQPQHF

cdr3_length: 17
j_call: TRBJ2-1
clone_size: -
v_call: TRBV7-3
cdr3_aa: CASSLSSGAGADNEQFF